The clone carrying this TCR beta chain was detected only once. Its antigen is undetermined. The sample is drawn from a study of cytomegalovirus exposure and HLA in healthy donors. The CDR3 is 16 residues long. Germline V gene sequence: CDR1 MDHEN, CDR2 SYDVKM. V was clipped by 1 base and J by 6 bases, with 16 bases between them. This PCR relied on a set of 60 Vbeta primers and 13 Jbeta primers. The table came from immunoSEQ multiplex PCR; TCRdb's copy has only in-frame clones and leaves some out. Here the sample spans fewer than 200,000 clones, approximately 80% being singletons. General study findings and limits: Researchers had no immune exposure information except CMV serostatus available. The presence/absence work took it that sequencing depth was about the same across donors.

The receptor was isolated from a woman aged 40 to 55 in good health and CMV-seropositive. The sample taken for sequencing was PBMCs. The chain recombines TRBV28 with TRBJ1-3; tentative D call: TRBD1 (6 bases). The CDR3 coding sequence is TGTGCCAGCAGTTTATTATTAGGGCAGGGGCCAAACACCATATATTTT. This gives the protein CASSLLLGQGPNTIYF.